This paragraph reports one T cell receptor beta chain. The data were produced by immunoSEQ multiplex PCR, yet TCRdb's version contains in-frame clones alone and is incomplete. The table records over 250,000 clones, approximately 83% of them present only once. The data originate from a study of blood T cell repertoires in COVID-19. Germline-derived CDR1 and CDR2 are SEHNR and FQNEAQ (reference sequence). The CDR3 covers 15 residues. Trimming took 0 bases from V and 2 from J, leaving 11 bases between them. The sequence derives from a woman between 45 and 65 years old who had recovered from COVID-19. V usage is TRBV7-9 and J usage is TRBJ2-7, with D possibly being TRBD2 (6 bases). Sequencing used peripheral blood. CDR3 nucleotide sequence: TGTGCCAGCAGCTTAGCGGAGGGCAGAACCTACGAGCAGTACTTC. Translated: CASSLAEGRTYEQYF.